A single sample gave rise to the 32 T cell receptor beta chains below, sequenced in a study of T-cell reconstitution after alpha-beta-depleted transplantation in children. TCRbeta library construction was performed incorporating unique molecular identifiers. A single record per CDR3 protein comes from TCRdb applying MiXCR to the PCR reads. The sample holds approximately 510,000 distinct CDR3 sequences, 18% seen once. The sample consisted of PBMCs from the stem cell graft donor, taken from the stem cell graft. These TCRs come from a human donor who donated a stem cell graft to a child with acute lymphoblastic leukemia.

A few counts support this clonotype. The gene calls are TRBV5-1 and TRBJ1-1; 7 bases line up with TRBD1. The CDR3 spans 15 residues. V dropped 0 bases and J dropped 5; count of bases not matched to a gene: 7. In germline, CDR1 is SGHRS, CDR2 YFSETQ. Here the CDR3 DNA reads TGCGCCAGCAGCTTGGCCGAGGGGGCGGGTACTGAAGCTTTCTTT. This encodes CASSLAEGAGTEAFF. The complete variable domain, with remaining parts taken from reference TRBV5-1 and TRBJ1-1, reads KAGVTQTPRYLIKTRGQQVTLSCSPISGHRSVSWYQQTPGQGLQFLFEYFSETQRNKGNFPGRFSGRQFSNSRSEMNVSTLELGDSALYLCASSLAEGAGTEAFFGQGTRLTVV.

CDR3 coding DNA: TGCAGCGTGAGAACAGGGCTGGACACTGAAGCTTTCTTT. Protein product: CSVRTGLDTEAFF. The chain uses TRBV29-1 and TRBJ1-1; perhaps TRBD1 as D (6 bases). Trimming removed 6 bases from V and 3 bases from J, with 14 bases in between. This CDR3 has 13 residues. The germline V gene encodes CDR1 SQVTM and CDR2 ANQGSEA.

Only a few counts were recorded for this clonotype. The chain recombines TRBV12-3 or TRBV12-4 with TRBJ1-2, with D maybe TRBD1 (5 bases). Between the trimmed V and J ends, which lost 2 bases and 8 bases, there was a span of 15 bases. The CDR3 totals 14 residues. CDR3 coding DNA: TGTGCCAGCAGTTTAAACCCTCGAGGGGACGGCTACACCTTC. The encoded protein is CASSLNPRGDGYTF.

This clonotype was recorded a few times. The chain recombines TRBV7-2 with TRBJ1-6, with D hard to call. The CDR3 is 14 residues long. Trimming took 5 bases from V and 7 from J, leaving 12 bases between them. Per the germline V gene, CDR1 is SGHTA and CDR2 is FQGNSA. The CDR3 DNA reads TGTGCCAGCAGCAACCTCCTAGGGAATTCACCCCTCCACTTT. This codes for CASSNLLGNSPLHF.

The DNA for the CDR3 is TGCGCCAGCAGCCCGGAGGGGGGACCAACTAATGAAAAACTGTTTTTT. Its protein product is CASSPEGGPTNEKLFF. This rearrangement joins TRBV5-1 to TRBJ1-4; D perhaps matches TRBD1 (6 bases). This CDR3 comprises 16 residues. Germline V lookup: CDR1 SGHRS, CDR2 YFSETQ. The V gene lost 4 bases and the J gene lost 0 bases, with 13 bases spanning the gap.

This clonotype was observed a few times. V usage is TRBV20-1 and J usage is TRBJ1-2, with unresolved D. Trimming cost V 2 bases and J 5 bases, with 9 bases left between them. The CDR3 runs to 12 residues. The germline gives CDR1 DFQATT, CDR2 SNEGSKA (reference sequence). CDR3 residues: CSARKGGYGYTF. CDR3 coding DNA: TGCAGTGCTAGAAAGGGAGGGTATGGCTACACCTTC.

The rearrangement links TRBV12-5 to TRBJ2-3, with 8 bases aligning to TRBD1. V shed 5 bases and J 2 bases; nucleotides not matched to a gene: 6. This CDR3 has 15 residues. Germline CDR1 and CDR2: LGHNT and FRNRAP. DNA of the CDR3: TGTGCTAGTGGTCGCCGGGACAGGTCCACAGATACGCAGTATTTT. Amino acid sequence: CASGRRDRSTDTQYF.

The table lists this clonotype with a few counts. The chain carries TRBV20-1 and TRBJ1-2, with TRBD1 identical over 7 bases. J lost 4 bases, V lost 2 bases, and 4 bases had no gene match. Germline values: CDR1 DFQATT, CDR2 SNEGSKA (reference sequence). The CDR3 has 13 amino acids. DNA for the CDR3: TGCAGTGCTAGACGACAGGGCCTCTATGGCTACACCTTC. Protein product: CSARRQGLYGYTF.

J is TRBJ1-4 and V is TRBV9; D call uncertain. The V gene's germline CDR1 is SGDLS and CDR2 YYNGEE. This CDR3 contains 14 residues. Trimming took 4 bases from V and 3 from J, leaving 10 bases between them. This CDR3 is CASSSGSANEKLFF. In DNA form, the CDR3 reads TGTGCCAGCAGCTCTGGGAGCGCTAATGAAAAACTGTTTTTT.

This clonotype has more than one count but fewer than ten. The V and J genes are TRBV7-9 and TRBJ1-1, with a possible D match to TRBD1 (5 bases). The CDR3 spans 14 residues. CDR1 is SEHNR, CDR2 FQNEAQ, per germline (reference sequence). Trimming shortened V by 2 bases and J by 3 bases, and 10 bases separated the two germline ends. The CDR3 reads CASSLKGLDTEAFF. The DNA of the CDR3 is TGTGCCAGCAGCTTAAAGGGGTTGGACACTGAAGCTTTCTTT.

The genes are TRBV20-1 and TRBJ2-3; D gene ambiguous. V lost 3 bases and J 5 bases, leaving 15 bases between the germline ends. Germline-derived CDR1 and CDR2 are DFQATT and SNEGSKA (reference sequence). This CDR3 comprises 14 residues. Written as DNA, the CDR3 is TGCAGTGCTAGTATCCCGCCATTCAGAGATACGCAGTATTTT. As protein: CSASIPPFRDTQYF.

This clonotype was seen more than once but under ten times. This chain connects TRBV5-1 to TRBJ2-5; D possibly corresponds to TRBD1 (5 bases). There are 13 residues in the CDR3. Germline CDR1 reads SGHRS; CDR2 reads YFSETQ. V was pared by 3 bases and J by 0 bases, with 6 bases between. CDR3 sequence (DNA): TGCGCCAGCAGCTGGGGCAACCAAGAGACCCAGTACTTC. Translating it yields CASSWGNQETQYF.

The chain combines TRBV20-1 with TRBJ2-7; 8 bases are shared with TRBD2. CDR3 length equals 16 residues. Looked up from germline, CDR1 is DFQATT and CDR2 is SNEGSKA (reference sequence). V was clipped by 5 bases and J by 1 base; unmatched bases: 13. The CDR3: CSADRPSGGRSYEQYF. The CDR3 DNA sequence: TGCAGTGCTGATAGGCCGTCTGGCGGGAGGTCCTACGAGCAGTACTTC.

The V gene is TRBV18, the J gene TRBJ2-7, with D hard to call. The germline gives CDR1 KGHSH, CDR2 LQKENI. This CDR3 region has 14 residues. The ends were cut back, 4 bases at V and 0 bases at J, with 10 bases in the middle. CDR3 bases: TGTGCCAGCTCACGTGGCGATAGCTCCTACGAGCAGTACTTC. Translation gives CASSRGDSSYEQYF.

The rearrangement links TRBV7-9 to TRBJ2-7; D unresolved. Germline CDR1 and CDR2: SEHNR and FQNEAQ (reference sequence). Trimming pared 5 bases from V and 3 bases from J, leaving 11 bases between. CDR3 size: 13 residues. CDR3 region: CASSHASLYEQYF. Written as DNA, the CDR3 is TGTGCCAGCAGCCACGCCAGTCTCTACGAGCAGTACTTC.

This clonotype was picked up a small number of times. The rearrangement uses TRBV5-1 and TRBJ2-4; D gene uncertain. V lost 0 bases and J lost 5, with 6 bases in between. The CDR3 totals 13 residues. The germline CDR1 and CDR2 sequences are SGHRS and YFSETQ. CDR3 DNA: TGCGCCAGCAGCTTGGGGGGTGAAAACATTCAGTACTTC. Protein: CASSLGGENIQYF.

This chain links TRBV5-1 with TRBJ2-1, with unresolved D. Trimming took off 7 bases at V and 6 bases at J, with 8 bases between the two ends. The CDR3 loop spans 11 amino acids. The germline V gene has CDR1 SGHRS and CDR2 YFSETQ. This CDR3 is CASGVGNEQFF. CDR3 DNA sequence: TGCGCCAGCGGGGTGGGCAATGAGCAGTTCTTC. The full variable domain, its missing parts supplied by reference TRBV5-1 and TRBJ2-1, is KAGVTQTPRYLIKTRGQQVTLSCSPISGHRSVSWYQQTPGQGLQFLFEYFSETQRNKGNFPGRFSGRQFSNSRSEMNVSTLELGDSALYLCASGVGNEQFFGPGTRLTVL.

This clonotype was seen only a few times. J is TRBJ2-5 and V is TRBV7-9; either TRBD1 or TRBD2 may fit D (5 bases each). The length of the CDR3 is 15 residues. The V and J ends lost 5 bases and 2 bases respectively, with 15 bases between them. Germline CDR1 is SEHNR and CDR2 is FQNEAQ (reference sequence). This chain's CDR3 is CASSPGRSFQETQYF. The CDR3 DNA reads as TGTGCCAGCAGCCCGGGGCGGAGTTTTCAAGAGACCCAGTACTTC. Filled out from reference TRBV7-9 and TRBJ2-5, the complete variable domain reads DTGVSQNPRHKITKRGQNVTFRCDPISEHNRLYWYRQTLGQGPEFLTYFQNEAQLEKSRLLSDRFSAERPKGSFSTLEIQRTEQGDSAMYLCASSPGRSFQETQYFGPGTRLLVL.

This clonotype was seen a handful of times. This chain links TRBV6-4 with TRBJ2-1; 7 nucleotides agree with TRBD2. CDR3 size: 16 residues. The trim removed 4 bases at V and 6 bases at J, leaving 12 bases unmatched. Germline V gene sequence: CDR1 MRHNA, CDR2 SNTAGT. CDR3 in DNA: TGTGCCAGCAGTGCGTATCCGGGACTAAGTAGCAATGAGCAGTTCTTC. It is translated as CASSAYPGLSSNEQFF.

The chain is built from TRBV5-5 and TRBJ2-1; 8 bases match TRBD1. The CDR3 loop spans 15 amino acids. The ends lost 0 bases at V and 8 bases at J; junction bases unmatched: 7. Germline CDR1 SGHKS, CDR2 YYEKEE (reference sequence). For the CDR3, the DNA is TGTGCCAGCAGCTTGGAGGACAGGGAAGGTTATGAGCAGTTCTTC. Translating it yields CASSLEDREGYEQFF.

This clonotype was observed a handful of times. The chain has TRBV10-3 and TRBJ2-2, with 11 bases fitting TRBD2. The V gene's germline CDR1 is ENHRY and CDR2 SYGVKD. J lost 5 bases, V lost 4 bases, and 3 bases had no gene match. This CDR3 has 15 amino acids. CDR3 loop: CAISAGLAETGELFF. The CDR3 coding sequence is TGTGCCATCAGTGCGGGACTAGCGGAGACCGGGGAGCTGTTTTTT.

The chain combines TRBV7-8 with TRBJ2-5; D possibly corresponds to TRBD2 (5 bases). CDR3 length: 15 amino acids. Trimming left V 1 base short and J 2 bases short, with 11 bases between. Germline values: CDR1 SGHVS, CDR2 FQNEAQ. The CDR3 DNA sequence: TGTGCCAGCAGCTTAGATTTGGAGGCTCAAGAGACCCAGTACTTC. It translates to CASSLDLEAQETQYF.

This clonotype appeared a few times. The chain is built from TRBV2 and TRBJ2-5; 8 bases agree with TRBD2. The germline V gene encodes CDR1 SNHLY and CDR2 FYNNEI. V was clipped by 0 bases and J by 1 base; unmatched bases: 7. This CDR3 is 17 amino acids long. CDR3: CASSEAQASGFQETQYF. The CDR3 DNA reads as TGTGCCAGCAGTGAAGCGCAGGCTAGCGGGTTCCAAGAGACCCAGTACTTC.

This rearrangement joins TRBV29-1 to TRBJ2-7; D not resolved. Trimming shortened V by 0 bases and J by 7 bases, and 4 bases separated the two germline ends. The CDR3 length is 10 residues. Germline V gives CDR1 SQVTM, CDR2 ANQGSEA. The CDR3 sequence is CSVEEGEQYF. CDR3 in DNA: TGCAGCGTTGAAGAAGGGGAGCAGTACTTC.

This clonotype was seen more than once but under ten times. This chain links TRBV7-8 with TRBJ2-3, with TRBD2 identical over 10 bases. Germline loops: CDR1 SGHVS, CDR2 FQNEAQ. V shed 5 bases and J 5 bases; nucleotides not matched to a gene: 13. The CDR3 has 17 residues. CDR3 DNA sequence: TGTGCCAGCAGCCCGCGGACTAGCGGCCGAAAGGGAGATACGCAGTATTTT. This translates into CASSPRTSGRKGDTQYF. The complete variable domain, with remaining parts taken from reference TRBV7-8 and TRBJ2-3, reads GAGVSQSPRYKVAKRGQDVALRCDPISGHVSLFWYQQALGQGPEFLTYFQNEAQLDKSGLPSDRFFAERPEGSVSTLKIQRTQQEDSAVYLCASSPRTSGRKGDTQYFGPGTRLTVL.

V is TRBV12-3 or TRBV12-4 and J is TRBJ1-5; D remains unclear. The CDR3 length is 16 residues. With 1 base removed from V and 0 bases from J, the gap between germline ends came to 10 bases. The CDR3, as DNA: TGTGCCAGCAGTTTAGTAACAGAGTATAGCAATCAGCCCCAGCATTTT. The encoded protein is CASSLVTEYSNQPQHF.

In its sample, this clonotype was seen a few times. The chain has TRBV20-1 and TRBJ2-7; 9 bases match TRBD2. Germline CDR1 reads DFQATT; CDR2 reads SNEGSKA (reference sequence). CDR3 length: 14 residues. The J segment lost 2 bases and the V segment lost 6 bases, leaving 8 bases of the junction unmatched. DNA of the CDR3: TGCAGTGCCGAGACTAGCGGCTTCCCCTACGAGCAGTACTTC. Protein: CSAETSGFPYEQYF.

This clonotype turned up a few times. The rearrangement uses TRBV4-2 and TRBJ2-7; D is undetermined. Looked up from germline, CDR1 is LGHNA and CDR2 is YNFKEQ. Trimming removed 3 bases from V and 2 bases from J, with 11 bases in between. The CDR3 runs 14 residues. The CDR3 loop is CASSHSGPPYEQYF. CDR3 DNA sequence: TGTGCCAGCAGCCATAGTGGACCTCCCTACGAGCAGTACTTC.

The V call is TRBV7-6, the J call TRBJ2-7; D gene ambiguous. V lost 2 bases to trimming and J lost 6 bases, with 8 bases between them. The CDR3 length is 12 residues. Per the germline V gene, CDR1 is SGHVS and CDR2 is FNYEAQ. Here the CDR3 DNA reads TGTGCCAGCAGCTTACCCCTTGCCGAGCAGTACTTC. Protein product: CASSLPLAEQYF.

This clonotype was seen only a few times. The chain combines TRBV5-1 with TRBJ1-2; D call uncertain. Germline CDR1 SGHRS, CDR2 YFSETQ. The ends were cut back, 0 bases at V and 5 bases at J, with 5 bases in the middle. CDR3 size: 12 residues. CDR3 sequence: CASSLEAYGYTF. CDR3 nucleotides: TGCGCCAGCAGCTTGGAGGCATATGGCTACACCTTC.

This clonotype was counted a few times. The chain joins TRBV5-5 to TRBJ1-5; perhaps TRBD1 as D (5 bases). CDR1 is SGHKS, CDR2 YYEKEE, per germline (reference sequence). The length of the CDR3 is 15 residues. The V gene lost 3 bases and the J gene lost 3 bases, with 13 bases spanning the gap. CDR3 coding DNA: TGTGCCAGCAGCTCCGGGACGGCCGACAATCAGCCCCAGCATTTT. It specifies CASSSGTADNQPQHF. Supplemented by reference TRBV5-5 and TRBJ1-5, the full variable domain reads DAGVTQSPTHLIKTRGQQVTLRCSPISGHKSVSWYQQVLGQGPQFIFQYYEKEERGRGNFPDRFSARQFPNYSSELNVNALLLGDSALYLCASSSGTADNQPQHFGDGTRLSIL.

The chain joins TRBV5-1 to TRBJ2-1; D may be TRBD2 (5 bases). With 1 base removed from V and 9 bases from J, the gap between germline ends came to 11 bases. Germline V gene lookup returns CDR1 SGHRS and CDR2 YFSETQ. CDR3 length: 13 amino acids. CDR3 sequence (DNA): TGCGCCAGCAGCTTGTCACCGGGATTTGAGCAGTTCTTC. This gives the protein CASSLSPGFEQFF. Filled out from reference TRBV5-1 and TRBJ2-1, the complete variable domain reads KAGVTQTPRYLIKTRGQQVTLSCSPISGHRSVSWYQQTPGQGLQFLFEYFSETQRNKGNFPGRFSGRQFSNSRSEMNVSTLELGDSALYLCASSLSPGFEQFFGPGTRLTVL.